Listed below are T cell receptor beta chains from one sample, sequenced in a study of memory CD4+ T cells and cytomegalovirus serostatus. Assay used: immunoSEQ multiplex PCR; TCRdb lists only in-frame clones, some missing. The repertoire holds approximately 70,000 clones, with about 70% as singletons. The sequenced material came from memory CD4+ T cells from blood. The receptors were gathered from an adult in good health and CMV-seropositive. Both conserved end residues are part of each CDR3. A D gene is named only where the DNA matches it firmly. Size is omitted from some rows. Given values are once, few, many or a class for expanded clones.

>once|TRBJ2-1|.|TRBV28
CASSFQRARNEQFF
TGTGCCAGCAGTTTTCAAAGGGCGCGCAATGAGCAGTTCTTC
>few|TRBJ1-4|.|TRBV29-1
CSVGTDKALNEKLFF
TGCAGCGTTGGGACAGACAAGGCACTTAATGAAAAACTGTTTTTT
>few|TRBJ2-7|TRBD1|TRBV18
CASSRVTGGDEQYF
TGTGCCAGCTCACGAGTGACAGGGGGAGACGAGCAGTACTTC
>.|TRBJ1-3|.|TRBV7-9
CASAPGRGTGNTIYF
TGTGCCAGCGCTCCGGGACGGGGAACTGGAAACACCATATATTTT
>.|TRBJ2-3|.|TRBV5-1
CASSLVAATSSTDTQYF
TGCGCCAGCAGCTTGGTTGCGGCGACCTCTAGCACAGATACGCAGTATTTT
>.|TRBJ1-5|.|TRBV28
CASSAPGDNQPQHF
TGTGCCAGCAGTGCCCCGGGAGATAATCAGCCCCAGCATTTT
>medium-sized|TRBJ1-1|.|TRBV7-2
CASSRDITEAFF
TGTGCCAGCAGTCGGGACATTACTGAAGCTTTCTTT
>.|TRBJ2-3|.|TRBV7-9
CASSLFQGTDTQYF
TGTGCCAGCAGCTTATTCCAGGGCACAGATACGCAGTATTTT
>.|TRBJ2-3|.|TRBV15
CATSRRVGGGTDTQYF
TGTGCCACCAGCAGACGTGTAGGAGGGGGTACAGATACGCAGTATTTT
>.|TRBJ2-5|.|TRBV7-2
CASSLELQGETQYF
TGTGCCAGCAGCTTAGAGCTCCAGGGGGAGACCCAGTACTTC
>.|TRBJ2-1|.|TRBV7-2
CASSRGIYNEQFF
TGTGCCAGCAGCCGCGGGATATACAATGAGCAGTTCTTC
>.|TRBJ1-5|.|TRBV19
CASSRGNQPQHF
TGTGCCAGTAGCCGTGGCAATCAGCCCCAGCATTTT
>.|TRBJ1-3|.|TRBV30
CAWSGGGNTIYF
TGTGCCTGGAGTGGGGGCGGAAACACCATATATTTT
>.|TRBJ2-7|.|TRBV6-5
CASSTHRGAREQYF
TGTGCCAGCAGTACACATCGGGGGGCTAGGGAGCAGTACTTC
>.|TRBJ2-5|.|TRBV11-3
CASSYGGNQETQYF
TGTGCCAGCAGTTATGGGGGGAACCAAGAGACCCAGTACTTC
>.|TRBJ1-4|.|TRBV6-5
CASGEGNEKLFF
TGTGCCAGCGGGGAAGGGAATGAAAAACTGTTTTTT
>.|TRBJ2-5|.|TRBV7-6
CATGGQETQYF
TGTGCCACCGGGGGACAAGAGACCCAGTACTTC
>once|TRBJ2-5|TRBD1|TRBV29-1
CSVLKGGQRETQYF
TGCAGCGTTTTGAAAGGGGGACAGCGTGAGACCCAGTACTTC
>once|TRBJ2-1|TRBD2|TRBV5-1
CASSPGTSGGPNLFF
TGCGCCAGCAGCCCCGGGACTAGCGGGGGCCCCAATTTGTTCTTC
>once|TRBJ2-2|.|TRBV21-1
CASSKSGGNTGELFF
TGTGCCAGCAGCAAATCTGGAGGGAACACCGGGGAGCTGTTTTTT
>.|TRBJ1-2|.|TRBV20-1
CSALEAGGYTF
TGCAGTGCTTTAGAGGCGGGAGGCTACACCTTC
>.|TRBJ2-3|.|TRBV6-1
CTSTGAGGPDTQYF
TGTACCTCCACCGGAGCAGGGGGGCCAGATACGCAGTATTTT
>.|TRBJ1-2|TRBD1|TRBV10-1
CATFRPGTGVNYGYTF
TGCGCCACCTTCAGACCCGGGACAGGGGTCAACTATGGCTACACCTTC
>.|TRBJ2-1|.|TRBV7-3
CASSLDTWTYNEQFF
TGTGCCAGCAGCTTGGACACTTGGACCTACAATGAGCAGTTCTTC
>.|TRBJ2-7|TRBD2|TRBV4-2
CASSRSGSAYEQYF
TGTGCCAGCAGCAGGAGCGGGAGTGCCTACGAGCAGTACTTC
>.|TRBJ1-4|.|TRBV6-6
CASSYGQSNEKLFF
TGTGCCAGCAGTTACGGACAGAGTAATGAAAAACTGTTTTTT
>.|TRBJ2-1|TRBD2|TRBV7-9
CASSLGGGANEQFF
TGTGCCAGCAGCTTAGGCGGGGGGGCCAATGAGCAGTTCTTC